The 4 T cell receptor beta chains below all came from one sample that was sequenced in a study of blood T cells in healthy people across ages. A sample-barcoded 5' primer and a J-beta primer mix were used in a second PCR of roughly 6 to 11 cycles. TCRdb called the 5' RACE reads again in MiXCR, with one record for every CDR3 protein. Here the sample spans 1.8 million or so distinct CDR3 sequences, about 39% being singletons. The specimen sequenced was blood. The receptors come from a human donor in good health.

This clonotype was detected a few times. The gene calls are TRBV5-6 and TRBJ2-5; 8 nucleotides line up with TRBD1. In germline, CDR1 is SGHDT, CDR2 YYEEEE. V lost 3 bases and J lost 5; bases outside the gene matches: 6. The CDR3 has 14 residues. CDR3 DNA: TGTGCCAGCAGCTACCAGGGGGCTCGGGAGACCCAGTACTTC. Its protein is CASSYQGARETQYF.

This chain uses TRBV5-5 with TRBJ2-7, with TRBD1 as a possible D gene (6 bases). V was trimmed by 4 bases and J by 2 bases, leaving 10 bases between them. CDR1 SGHKS and CDR2 YYEKEE come from the germline V gene (reference sequence). The CDR3 consists of 13 residues. The CDR3 coding sequence is TGTGCCAGCAGCCCAGGGGTGCCCTACGAGCAGTACTTC. It encodes CASSPGVPYEQYF.

The J gene is TRBJ1-2, the V gene TRBV7-2, with D hard to call. Germline-derived CDR1 and CDR2 are SGHTA and FQGNSA. V was clipped by 1 base and J by 3 bases, with 9 bases between them. This CDR3 comprises 14 residues. The DNA of the CDR3 is TGTGCCAGCAGCTTAGGTTCAGAGTACTATGGCTACACCTTC. This encodes CASSLGSEYYGYTF.

The chain recombines TRBV20-1 with TRBJ2-2; perhaps TRBD2 as D (6 bases). The CDR3 is 13 residues long. Between the trimmed V and J ends, which lost 6 bases and 4 bases, there was a span of 12 bases. Germline V gene lookup returns CDR1 DFQATT and CDR2 SNEGSKA (reference sequence). The CDR3 here is CSAKGLRTGELFF. The CDR3 region has the DNA TGCAGTGCCAAGGGACTGCGCACCGGGGAGCTGTTTTTT.